This passage covers 4 T cell receptor beta chains from one sample sequenced in a study of T cell repertoires in cytomegalovirus infection. The antigens of these receptors remain unknown. TCRdb recomputed calls from the reads with MiXCR, one row per CDR3 protein. Of about 310,000 distinct CDR3 sequences in the sample, roughly 25% were seen once. The sequences come from cultured PBMCs, collected from culture after CMV antigen stimulation. These receptors originate from a human donor in good health (CMV status not recorded). Some clones in this sample may be carry-over from other donors' samples.

This clonotype came up many times. J is TRBJ2-7 and V is TRBV12-3 or TRBV12-4; D is perhaps TRBD2 (5 bases). The CDR3 spans 14 residues. The V and J ends lost 3 bases and 4 bases respectively, with 13 bases between them. Here the CDR3 DNA reads TGTGCCAGCAGTTTCACTCAAAGGGAGTACGAGCAGTACTTC. Encoded protein: CASSFTQREYEQYF.

The chain uses TRBV6-1 and TRBJ2-7; 13 nucleotides match TRBD2. Losses at the gene ends were 6 bases for V and 3 bases for J; bases not matched to a gene: 8. Per the germline V gene, CDR1 is MNHNS and CDR2 is SASEGT. CDR3 length equals 16 residues. The CDR3 sequence: CASRETSGRPVYEQYF. The CDR3 nucleotides are TGTGCCAGCAGAGAGACTAGCGGGAGGCCGGTCTACGAGCAGTACTTC.

The rearrangement uses TRBV14 and TRBJ1-6; no reliable D call. This CDR3 has 15 residues. Per the germline V gene, CDR1 is SGHDN and CDR2 is FVKESK. Trimming stripped 1 base from V and 7 bases from J, with 11 bases between. This CDR3 is CASSQGRAGNSPLHF. CDR3 nucleotides: TGTGCCAGCAGCCAAGGAAGGGCGGGGAATTCACCCCTCCACTTT.

This clonotype came up many times. This chain uses TRBV19 with TRBJ2-3; a possible D gene is TRBD2 (5 bases). The germline CDR1 and CDR2 sequences are LNHDA and SQIVND (reference sequence). The ends were cut back, 6 bases at V and 1 base at J, with 14 bases in the middle. The CDR3 is made up of 15 amino acids. The CDR3 sequence is CASSPTGMGTDTQYF. For the CDR3, the DNA is TGTGCCAGTAGCCCGACGGGAATGGGCACAGATACGCAGTATTTT.